These T cell receptor beta chains were read from a single sample in a study of T cell repertoires in aging, cancer and after chemotherapy. TCRdb recomputed calls from the multiplex PCR reads with MiXCR, one row per CDR3 protein. The sample comprises about 13,000 distinct CDR3 sequences, roughly 28% of which are singletons, and 2.6% rests with the top ten. Sequenced: blood. The receptors were sampled from a human donor in good health. Each CDR3 is given with its conserved first and last residue. Clone size appears in some rows only: once, few, many, or a class for an expanded clone.

size: medium-sized; J: TRBJ1-2; V: TRBV29-1; CDR3: CSARLGANSPVNYGYTF
size: medium-sized; J: TRBJ1-4; V: TRBV30; CDR3: CAWTLGQPNEKLFF
size: -; J: TRBJ2-3; V: TRBV24-1; CDR3: CATSEGDRGQTDTQYF
size: few; J: TRBJ1-1; V: TRBV7-2; CDR3: CASSSLENTEAFF
size: once; J: TRBJ1-2; V: TRBV25-1; CDR3: CASSTKVAVYGYTF
size: -; J: TRBJ1-5; V: TRBV19; CDR3: CASGSGGYSNQPQHF
size: -; J: TRBJ1-6; V: TRBV5-1; CDR3: CASSLVGGNSPLHF
size: -; J: TRBJ2-6; V: TRBV28; CDR3: CATTGLGSGANVLTF
size: few; J: TRBJ2-1; V: TRBV6-2/TRBV6-3; CDR3: CAIKGQSYNEQFF
size: -; J: TRBJ1-2; V: TRBV10-3; CDR3: CAISDGDRTYGYTF
size: medium-sized; J: TRBJ1-6; V: TRBV6-5; CDR3: CASSSNVDSSYNSPLHF
size: -; J: TRBJ1-1; V: TRBV12-3/TRBV12-4; CDR3: CASSPTGYMNTEAFF
size: few; J: TRBJ1-5; V: TRBV7-9; CDR3: CASTAEQEVNQPQHF
size: few; J: TRBJ2-6; V: TRBV20-1; CDR3: CSARDWERGANVLTF
size: -; J: TRBJ1-5; V: TRBV28; CDR3: CASSFPDRAPDQPQHF
size: medium-sized; J: TRBJ1-2; V: TRBV29-1; CDR3: CSVVITDYGYTF
size: few; J: TRBJ1-5; V: TRBV24-1; CDR3: CATRAGGSPNQPQHF
size: medium-sized; J: TRBJ1-1; V: TRBV11-2; CDR3: CASSSYFDSEAFF
size: few; J: TRBJ1-6; V: TRBV10-1; CDR3: CASSGGRFGSPLHF
size: -; J: TRBJ1-1; V: TRBV6-5; CDR3: CATLANTEAFF
size: few; J: TRBJ2-5; V: TRBV11-1; CDR3: CASSSRTAVGTQYF
size: few; J: TRBJ1-4; V: TRBV15; CDR3: CATSRDHGRRKTNEKLFF
size: medium-sized; J: TRBJ1-6; V: TRBV6-5; CDR3: CASSYSPGQGRQNSPLHF
size: once; J: TRBJ2-3; V: TRBV6-1; CDR3: CASNVELSTDTQYF
size: -; J: TRBJ1-1; V: TRBV7-2; CDR3: CASSLTTGSTKAFF
size: -; J: TRBJ2-3; V: TRBV7-2; CDR3: CASSPGTSISTDTQYF
size: medium-sized; J: TRBJ2-7; V: TRBV19; CDR3: CASSIWHRETLYEQYF
size: few; J: TRBJ2-6; V: TRBV24-1; CDR3: CATSDTWSGANVLTF
size: few; J: TRBJ2-5; V: TRBV20-1; CDR3: CSAEDRGKKETQYF
size: few; J: TRBJ2-7; V: TRBV27; CDR3: CASSPQPGRELLQYF
size: few; J: TRBJ1-6; V: TRBV7-9; CDR3: CASSLTRGLEVALHF
size: once; J: TRBJ1-2; V: TRBV6-5; CDR3: CASGGGISYAYSF
size: few; J: TRBJ1-4; V: TRBV19; CDR3: CASSIWDRGLTNEKLFF
size: medium-sized; J: TRBJ1-6; V: TRBV12-3/TRBV12-4; CDR3: CASRTGVGGNSPLHF
size: medium-sized; J: TRBJ2-1; V: TRBV19; CDR3: CASSIGRQGASNEQFF
size: medium-sized; J: TRBJ2-2; V: TRBV6-1; CDR3: CASSRTGRTGELFF
size: -; J: TRBJ1-2; V: TRBV5-4; CDR3: CASNHGQGGDYGYTF
size: -; J: TRBJ2-3; V: TRBV10-3; CDR3: CAIRSGTSTDTQYF
size: few; J: TRBJ2-3; V: TRBV5-5; CDR3: CASSLEQQTDTQYF
size: -; J: TRBJ2-5; V: TRBV29-1; CDR3: CSAGGVARGRETQYF
size: few; J: TRBJ2-5; V: TRBV27; CDR3: CASRGVQETQYF
size: -; J: TRBJ1-3; V: TRBV20-1; CDR3: CSAREGQGFYGNTIYF
size: few; J: TRBJ1-2; V: TRBV12-3/TRBV12-4; CDR3: CASSSMRQGGSNYGYTF
size: medium-sized; J: TRBJ2-7; V: TRBV15; CDR3: CATSRDSGGAYEQYF
size: medium-sized; J: TRBJ2-1; V: TRBV6-2/TRBV6-3; CDR3: CASGTGGLNEQFF
size: -; J: TRBJ2-5; V: TRBV28; CDR3: CASNERGGTQYF
size: few; J: TRBJ2-3; V: TRBV7-3; CDR3: CASSRTSGGSTDTQYF
size: few; J: TRBJ1-3; V: TRBV10-3; CDR3: CAISESLADRGRNTIYF
size: few; J: TRBJ1-4; V: TRBV6-6; CDR3: CASRNGQNYEKLFF